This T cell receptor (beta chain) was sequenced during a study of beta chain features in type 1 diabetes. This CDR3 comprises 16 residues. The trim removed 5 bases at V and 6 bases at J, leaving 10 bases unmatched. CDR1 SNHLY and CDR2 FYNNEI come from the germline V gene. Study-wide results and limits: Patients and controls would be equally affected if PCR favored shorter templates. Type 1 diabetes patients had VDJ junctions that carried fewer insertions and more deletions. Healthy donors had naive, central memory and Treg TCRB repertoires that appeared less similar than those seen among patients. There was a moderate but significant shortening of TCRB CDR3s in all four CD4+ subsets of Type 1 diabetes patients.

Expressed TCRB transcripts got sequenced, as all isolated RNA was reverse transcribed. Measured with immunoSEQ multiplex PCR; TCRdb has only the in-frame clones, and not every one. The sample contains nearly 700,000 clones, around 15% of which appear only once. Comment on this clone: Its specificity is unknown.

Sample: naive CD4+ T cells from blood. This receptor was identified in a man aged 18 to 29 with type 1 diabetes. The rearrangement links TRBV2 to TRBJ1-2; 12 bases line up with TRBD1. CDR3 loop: CASSKTWDRGPDGYTF. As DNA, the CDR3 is TGTGCCAGCAGTAAAACCTGGGACAGGGGGCCGGATGGCTACACCTTC.